A single sample gave rise to the 16 T cell receptor beta chains below, sequenced in a study of blood T cells in healthy people across ages. Next came a second PCR, run for about 6 to 12 cycles, which used a sample-barcoded 5' primer along with a J-beta primer mix. A single record per CDR3 protein comes from TCRdb applying MiXCR to the 5' RACE reads. The sample has about 800,000 distinct CDR3 sequences, 20% to 25% seen once; the top ten hold under 4.5%. Separately, the same data were catalogued under a study of T cells of mothers and their children.

The sequencing sample was made of blood. Receptors originate from a boy aged 10-17 years in good health.

This chain uses TRBV6-5 with TRBJ1-1, with D possibly matching TRBD1 (5 bases). Deletions cut 4 bases from V and 5 bases from J, with 17 bases between. The germline V gene encodes CDR1 MNHEY and CDR2 SVGAGI. The CDR3 extends over 15 amino acids. The CDR3 bases are TGTGCCAGCAGTTCAATCGATTCAGGGAGGACTGAAGCTTTCTTT. Amino acids: CASSSIDSGRTEAFF.

The rearrangement joins TRBV29-1 to TRBJ2-1, with 10 bases lining up with TRBD2. Germline V gene sequence: CDR1 SQVTM, CDR2 ANQGSEA. The CDR3 runs 17 residues. Trimming took 1 base from V and 8 from J; bases not matched to a gene: 14. The CDR3 here is CSVEGLGLAGDPHEQFF. The CDR3 nucleotides read TGCAGCGTTGAAGGGTTGGGGCTAGCGGGAGACCCCCATGAGCAGTTCTTC.

The V gene is TRBV7-3, the J gene TRBJ2-1; D gene ambiguous. The CDR3 length is 15 residues. V was cut by 5 bases and J by 0 bases, with 11 bases left in between. The germline V gene encodes CDR1 SGHTA and CDR2 FQGTGA. The chain's CDR3 is CASSISPLSYNEQFF. CDR3 in DNA: TGTGCCAGCAGCATAAGCCCACTCTCCTACAATGAGCAGTTCTTC.

This clonotype has only a few counts. This rearrangement joins TRBV7-2 to TRBJ2-6, with D tentatively TRBD1 (5 bases). The CDR3 totals 15 residues. Germline values: CDR1 SGHTA, CDR2 FQGNSA. Trimming removed 5 bases from V and 1 base from J, with 9 bases in between. The CDR3 reads CASSTYRSGANVLTF. The CDR3 region has the DNA TGTGCCAGCAGCACCTACAGGTCTGGGGCCAACGTCCTGACTTTC.

CDR3 bases: TGTGCCAGCAGCCCCGCCTTGGGTTGGGATTCACCCCTCCACTTT. It codes for CASSPALGWDSPLHF. This chain uses TRBV9 with TRBJ1-6; D not certain. V was cut by 4 bases and J by 8 bases, with 16 bases left in between. The germline V gene encodes CDR1 SGDLS and CDR2 YYNGEE. The CDR3 length is 15 residues.

This clonotype was counted between two and nine times. This chain connects TRBV19 to TRBJ2-6; perhaps TRBD1 as D (6 bases). The CDR3 sequence is 16 residues long. Germline values: CDR1 LNHDA, CDR2 SQIVND (reference sequence). V was cut by 7 bases and J by 0 bases, with 13 bases left in between. CDR3 nucleotides: TGTGCCAGTACCATATCAGGGGTCTCTGGGGCCAACGTCCTGACTTTC. Protein sequence: CASTISGVSGANVLTF.

The chain uses TRBV4-1 and TRBJ2-3, with D perhaps TRBD2 (5 bases). Germline V gene sequence: CDR1 MGHRA, CDR2 YSYEKL. The V end was cut by 0 bases, the J end by 5 bases, with 15 bases between. This CDR3 is built from 16 residues. CDR3 bases: TGCGCCAGCAGCCAAGATCGGGGTAGGGAAGGAGATACGCAGTATTTT. It codes for CASSQDRGREGDTQYF.

This clonotype was seen a handful of times. The V gene is TRBV11-2, the J gene TRBJ1-4; D might be TRBD1 (6 bases). V lost 4 bases and J lost 4, with 19 bases in between. The CDR3 contains 17 residues. Germline V gives CDR1 SGHAT, CDR2 FQNNGV. The CDR3 nucleotides read TGTGCCAGCAGCTCCGGATACGGACAGCTCCTTAATGAAAAACTGTTTTTT. Translating it yields CASSSGYGQLLNEKLFF.

This clonotype has just a few counts. The CDR3 reads CSANPRRGTYEQYF. The CDR3 nucleotides read TGCAGTGCTAACCCCCGGCGGGGAACCTACGAGCAGTACTTC. The chain recombines TRBV20-1 with TRBJ2-7, with D perhaps matching TRBD2 (6 bases). Germline V gives CDR1 DFQATT, CDR2 SNEGSKA (reference sequence). The CDR3 has 14 amino acids. Trimming took off 4 bases at V and 2 bases at J, with 15 bases between the two ends.

The chain is built from TRBV7-9 and TRBJ2-1; D remains unclear. Germline V gives CDR1 SEHNR, CDR2 FQNEAQ (reference sequence). The CDR3 covers 13 residues. Trimming left V 5 bases short and J 4 bases short, with 9 bases between. This CDR3 reads CASSPSRYNEQFF. The CDR3, as DNA: TGTGCCAGCAGCCCGAGTAGATACAATGAGCAGTTCTTC.

The chain carries TRBV28 and TRBJ2-3, with D uncertain. CDR1 and CDR2 (germline): MDHEN, SYDVKM. The CDR3 length is 15 residues. The V end was cut by 1 base, the J end by 0 bases, with 8 bases between. The CDR3 DNA is TGTGCCAGCAGTTTATACCAGACTAGCACAGATACGCAGTATTTT. It encodes CASSLYQTSTDTQYF.

The rearrangement links TRBV3-1 to TRBJ2-5; D gene unclear. CDR1 is LGHDT, CDR2 YNNKEL, per germline (reference sequence). This CDR3 comprises 15 residues. Trimming removed 4 bases from V and 9 bases from J, with 21 bases in between. The CDR3 is CASSRAPGVRLAQYF. As DNA, the CDR3 is TGTGCCAGCAGCCGTGCCCCTGGGGTTCGTTTGGCCCAGTACTTC.

This clonotype occurred a few times. The J gene is TRBJ1-2, the V gene TRBV3-1, with a tentative D call TRBD1 (5 bases). The CDR3 is made up of 13 amino acids. Between the trimmed V and J ends, which lost 0 bases and 8 bases, there was a span of 10 bases. Germline CDR1 reads LGHDT; CDR2 reads YNNKEL (reference sequence). This chain's CDR3 is CASSQDEGRGYTF. DNA of the CDR3: TGTGCCAGCAGCCAAGATGAGGGGAGGGGCTACACCTTC.

The chain employs TRBV20-1 and TRBJ2-3, with 8 bases matching TRBD1. Germline CDR1 DFQATT, CDR2 SNEGSKA (reference sequence). The V gene end was trimmed by 4 bases and the J gene end by 0 bases; junction bases not matched to a gene: 6. The CDR3 runs 15 residues. In DNA, the CDR3 is TGCAGTGCTACCTCAGGGGGCTGGAGCACAGATACGCAGTATTTT. It translates to CSATSGGWSTDTQYF.

This clonotype was seen more than once but under ten times. The rearrangement uses TRBV10-3 and TRBJ2-7, with D tentatively TRBD2 (6 bases). Germline-derived CDR1 and CDR2 are ENHRY and SYGVKD. CDR3 length: 14 residues. Trimming removed 3 bases from V and 2 bases from J, with 11 bases in between. Written as DNA, the CDR3 is TGTGCCATCAGTGATGGAGGGTTGACCTACGAGCAGTACTTC. Protein: CAISDGGLTYEQYF.

In its sample, this clonotype was seen a few times. The chain employs TRBV7-2 and TRBJ2-7; TRBD2 might be the D (5 bases). Trimming removed 3 bases from V and 4 bases from J, with 10 bases in between. The CDR3 spans 13 residues. Per germline, CDR1 SGHTA and CDR2 FQGNSA. CDR3 nucleotide sequence: TGTGCCAGCAGCTTTTACCGGGATTACGAGCAGTACTTC. As protein: CASSFYRDYEQYF.